This is a list of T cell receptor beta chains from one sample in a study of blood T cells in healthy people across ages. TCRdb analysed the 5' RACE reads with MiXCR anew, one entry per CDR3 protein. The table lists 600,000 to 850,000 distinct CDR3 sequences, approximately 39% of them singletons. Input material: blood. The receptors were gathered from a woman aged 55-70 years in good health. CDR3s include the opening cysteine and the closing phenylalanine or tryptophan. D genes are given only for firm matches. Clone size appears in some rows only: once, few, many, or a class for an expanded clone.

j_call | clone_size | v_call | d_call | cdr3_aa | cdr3_nt
TRBJ2-7 | few | TRBV5-1 | TRBD2 | CASSAGTSGYEQYF | TGCGCCAGCAGCGCGGGGACTAGCGGTTACGAGCAGTACTTC
TRBJ2-7 | NA | TRBV29-1 | NA | CSVEGIGGGEQYF | TGCAGCGTTGAAGGGATAGGGGGTGGCGAGCAGTACTTC
TRBJ2-3 | NA | TRBV4-2 | TRBD2 | CASSQVSLAADTQYF | TGTGCCAGCAGCCAAGTTAGTCTAGCGGCAGATACGCAGTATTTT
TRBJ1-2 | NA | TRBV4-2 | TRBD1 | CASSQEDRVTGYTF | TGTGCCAGCAGCCAAGAGGACAGGGTCACAGGCTACACCTTC
TRBJ2-7 | few | TRBV2 | NA | CASSLRDLWDYEQYF | TGTGCCAGCAGCCTCAGGGACCTGTGGGACTACGAGCAGTACTTC
TRBJ2-1 | NA | TRBV28 | NA | CASSSNGFSNEQFF | TGTGCCAGCAGCTCAAATGGGTTCTCTAATGAGCAGTTCTTC
TRBJ2-1 | NA | TRBV4-1 | NA | CASSQASQGRNEQFF | TGCGCCAGCAGCCAAGCTTCCCAGGGACGGAATGAGCAGTTCTTC
TRBJ2-5 | once | TRBV2 | NA | CATTKEETQYF | TGTGCCACCACTAAAGAAGAGACCCAGTACTTC
TRBJ2-3 | NA | TRBV6-4 | NA | CASSDSPDTDTQYF | TGTGCCAGCAGTGACTCACCAGACACAGATACGCAGTATTTT
TRBJ1-2 | few | TRBV10-3 | NA | CAISESGDGYGYTF | TGTGCCATCAGTGAGAGCGGGGATGGCTATGGCTACACCTTC
TRBJ1-1 | few | TRBV29-1 | NA | CSVLPRFRTPEAFF | TGCAGCGTCCTGCCACGGTTTCGGACGCCTGAAGCTTTCTTT
TRBJ1-5 | NA | TRBV5-1 | TRBD1 | CASSRTGDGQPQHF | TGCGCCAGCAGCAGGACAGGGGATGGTCAGCCCCAGCATTTT
TRBJ2-1 | NA | TRBV2 | NA | CASRDSETYNEQFF | TGTGCCAGCAGGGACAGCGAGACCTACAATGAGCAGTTCTTC
TRBJ2-7 | few | TRBV12-3/TRBV12-4 | TRBD1 | CASSLIGGRGYEQYF | TGTGCCAGCAGTTTAATTGGCGGCAGGGGGTACGAGCAGTACTTC
TRBJ2-5 | NA | TRBV29-1 | NA | CSVGGGDETQYF | TGCAGCGTTGGGGGGGGCGATGAGACCCAGTACTTC
TRBJ2-7 | NA | TRBV6-5 | TRBD2 | CVSMRTSSYEQYF | TGTGTCTCTATGCGGACTAGCTCCTACGAGCAGTACTTC
TRBJ2-5 | once | TRBV2 | NA | CASSGRQVQETQYF | TGTGCCAGCAGCGGCAGACAAGTCCAAGAGACCCAGTACTTC
TRBJ2-7 | NA | TRBV10-3 | TRBD2 | CAISSLADSDYEQYF | TGTGCCATCAGTTCACTAGCGGATTCCGATTACGAGCAGTACTTC
TRBJ1-6 | NA | TRBV27 | NA | CASSLLGTSSGSYNSPLHF | TGTGCCAGCAGTTTATTGGGGACGAGTTCTGGCTCCTATAATTCACCCCTCCACTTT
TRBJ2-2 | NA | TRBV3-1 | NA | CTSSQPGPSTGELFF | TGTACCAGCAGCCAACCGGGACCCTCCACCGGGGAGCTGTTTTTT
TRBJ1-6 | NA | TRBV28 | NA | CASSLTPTGVDSPLHF | TGTGCCAGCAGTTTAACCCCCACGGGGGTAGACTCACCCCTCCACTTT
TRBJ1-4 | NA | TRBV20-1 | TRBD1 | CSADQQGAREKLFF | TGCAGTGCTGACCAACAGGGGGCGCGGGAAAAACTGTTTTTT
TRBJ2-7 | many | TRBV28 | TRBD1 | CASSRQGVRNEQYF | TGTGCCAGCAGCAGACAGGGGGTTAGGAACGAGCAGTACTTC
TRBJ2-4 | NA | TRBV20-1 | TRBD2 | CSAIAPGLAEIAKNIQYF | TGCAGTGCTATTGCGCCGGGACTAGCGGAAATAGCCAAAAACATTCAGTACTTC
TRBJ2-1 | NA | TRBV7-3 | NA | CASSLSLGNEQFF | TGTGCCAGCAGCTTAAGCCTGGGCAATGAGCAGTTCTTC
TRBJ2-1 | many | TRBV5-1 | NA | CASSLAGSTDEQFF | TGCGCCAGCAGCTTGGCAGGCAGTACCGATGAGCAGTTCTTC
TRBJ2-7 | many | TRBV2 | TRBD1 | CASRGTATYEQYF | TGTGCCAGCAGGGGGACAGCTACGTACGAGCAGTACTTC
TRBJ2-7 | NA | TRBV20-1 | NA | CSAKGSWGEQYF | TGCAGTGCTAAGGGTAGCTGGGGCGAGCAGTACTTC
TRBJ2-2 | NA | TRBV18 | TRBD2 | CASSPPAGPNTGELFF | TGTGCCAGCTCACCTCCAGCGGGGCCTAACACCGGGGAGCTGTTTTTT
TRBJ2-3 | few | TRBV7-9 | NA | CASSSSGTDTQYF | TGTGCCAGCAGCTCGTCGGGCACAGATACGCAGTATTTT
TRBJ1-1 | few | TRBV20-1 | TRBD1 | CSVAQGGDTEAFF | TGCAGTGTCGCGCAGGGGGGGGACACTGAAGCTTTCTTT
TRBJ2-7 | NA | TRBV3-1 | NA | CASMAYGSFEQYF | TGTGCCAGCATGGCATACGGTTCCTTCGAGCAGTACTTC
TRBJ1-6 | few | TRBV4-2 | TRBD1 | CASSQVRGQGYSPLHF | TGTGCCAGCAGCCAAGTTCGCGGACAGGGGTATTCACCCCTCCACTTT
TRBJ2-3 | many | TRBV5-1 | TRBD2 | CASSFYKRETDTQYF | TGCGCCAGCAGCTTCTATAAGCGGGAGACAGATACGCAGTATTTT
TRBJ2-2 | NA | TRBV3-1 | NA | CAASVGTGELFF | TGTGCCGCATCGGTTGGAACCGGGGAGCTGTTTTTT
TRBJ2-7 | NA | TRBV5-1 | NA | CASSSHQQVPSEQYF | TGCGCCAGCAGCTCACATCAACAGGTACCCTCCGAGCAGTACTTC
TRBJ2-1 | NA | TRBV11-3 | NA | CASSKGGSNEQFF | TGTGCCAGCAGTAAAGGAGGGTCGAATGAGCAGTTCTTC
TRBJ1-5 | NA | TRBV20-1 | TRBD1 | CSAEMTGVSNQPQHF | TGCAGTGCCGAAATGACAGGGGTTAGCAATCAGCCCCAGCATTTT
TRBJ2-7 | NA | TRBV7-8 | NA | CASSSTPADTSYEQYF | TGTGCCAGCAGCTCTACACCCGCGGACACTTCCTACGAGCAGTACTTC
TRBJ2-3 | few | TRBV5-1 | TRBD2 | CASSLGSSGRSDTQYF | TGCGCCAGCAGCTTGGGGTCTAGCGGGAGGTCAGATACGCAGTATTTT
TRBJ2-7 | NA | TRBV7-9 | NA | CASSLTAAFYNEQYF | TGTGCCAGCAGCTTAACAGCGGCTTTCTACAATGAGCAGTACTTC
TRBJ2-1 | NA | TRBV7-2 | NA | CASNPSERTSYNEQFF | TGTGCCAGCAACCCCTCGGAGCGAACCTCCTACAATGAGCAGTTCTTC
TRBJ1-2 | NA | TRBV7-6 | NA | CASSRGGLPGGHTF | TGTGCCAGCAGCCGTGGTGGGCTCCCTGGGGGCCACACCTTC
TRBJ2-3 | few | TRBV13 | NA | CASSLKGGTIMDTQYF | TGTGCCAGCAGCTTAAAGGGGGGCACTATAATGGATACGCAGTATTTT
TRBJ1-1 | few | TRBV12-3/TRBV12-4 | NA | CASFVGRYTEAFF | TGTGCCAGTTTTGTCGGAAGGTACACTGAAGCTTTCTTT
TRBJ1-6 | few | TRBV3-1 | NA | CASSQVTGSNSPLHF | TGTGCCAGCAGCCAAGTTACGGGGTCTAATTCACCCCTCCACTTT
TRBJ2-1 | few | TRBV12-3/TRBV12-4 | NA | CASGLGGSSYNEQFF | TGTGCCAGCGGTCTTGGGGGAAGCTCCTACAATGAGCAGTTCTTC
TRBJ2-1 | NA | TRBV13 | TRBD1 | CASSYRTGSYNEQFF | TGTGCCAGCAGCTACCGGACAGGCTCCTACAATGAGCAGTTCTTC